These 27 T cell receptor beta chains originate from one sample sequenced in a study of monozygotic twins with inflammatory bowel disease. After re-calling the 5' RACE reads, TCRdb lists one entry per CDR3 protein, DNA absent. In all, the sample yields approximately 400,000 distinct CDR3 sequences. The specimen sequenced was blood. The receptors shown here come from a human donor with ulcerative colitis or Crohn's disease, or a healthy co-twin of an affected twin (not recorded which).

This chain uses TRBV27 with TRBJ2-1; as DNA is missing, the TRBD1 call by TCRdb cannot be tested. The CDR3 is 15 amino acids. Germline V gives CDR1 MNHEY, CDR2 SMNVEV (reference sequence). Here the CDR3 reads CASSFRDRYYNEQFF.

The chain joins TRBV20-1 to TRBJ1-5. In germline, CDR1 is DFQATT, CDR2 SNEGSKA (reference sequence). This CDR3 region has 13 residues. CDR3 amino acids: CSARQLLNQPQHF.

This rearrangement joins TRBV6-2 or TRBV6-3 to TRBJ2-7; TCRdb names TRBD1, which stays unverified in the absence of DNA. This CDR3 spans 16 amino acids. The V gene's germline CDR1 is MNHEY and CDR2 SVGEGT. The CDR3 here is CASSYSLSGSGGEQYF.

The CDR3 loop reads CASSFPSADTQYF. The V call is TRBV28, the J call TRBJ2-3. CDR1 and CDR2 (germline): MDHEN, SYDVKM. This CDR3 has 13 residues.

V is TRBV20-1 and J is TRBJ1-5. The CDR3 is 15 amino acids. The V gene's germline CDR1 is DFQATT and CDR2 SNEGSKA (reference sequence). The CDR3 here is CSAELTEFSNQPQHF.

This chain joins TRBV10-3 and TRBJ2-7; there is no DNA to check the TCRdb D call of TRBD2. Germline V gives CDR1 ENHRY, CDR2 SYGVKD. The CDR3 is 16 residues long. The CDR3 sequence is CAISAGTSGGAYEQYF.

The rearrangement uses TRBV7-2 and TRBJ2-3. Germline CDR1 is SGHTA and CDR2 is FQGNSA. This CDR3 has 15 amino acids. CDR3 in amino acids: CASSPLGGGSDTQYF.

The chain uses TRBV7-2 and TRBJ2-7. Germline V CDR1 and CDR2: SGHTA, FQGNSA. CDR3 length equals 15 residues. CDR3 protein: CASSSTAGSSYEQYF.

The chain joins TRBV7-2 to TRBJ1-1. This CDR3 region has 13 residues. The V gene's germline CDR1 is SGHTA and CDR2 FQGNSA. CDR3 protein: CASSLEWGTEAFF. Combining the CDR3 with reference TRBV7-2 and TRBJ1-1 gives the whole variable domain GAGVSQSPSNKVTEKGKDVELRCDPISGHTALYWYRQSLGQGLEFLIYFQGNSAPDKSGLPSDRFSAERTGGSVSTLTIQRTQQEDSAVYLCASSLEWGTEAFFGQGTRLTVV.

This chain joins TRBV20-1 and TRBJ2-1; TCRdb lists TRBD1, though no DNA is available to test this call. Germline V gene data show CDR1 as DFQATT and CDR2 as SNEGSKA (reference sequence). The CDR3 consists of 16 residues. The CDR3 protein is CSASGAGASSYNEQFF.

This chain uses TRBV5-1 with TRBJ2-2; checking the TCRdb D call of TRBD2 is not possible without DNA. This CDR3 has 13 residues. Looked up from germline, CDR1 is SGHRS and CDR2 is YFSETQ. This CDR3 reads CASSFGTPGELFF. The whole variable domain, filled in from reference TRBV5-1 and TRBJ2-2, reads KAGVTQTPRYLIKTRGQQVTLSCSPISGHRSVSWYQQTPGQGLQFLFEYFSETQRNKGNFPGRFSGRQFSNSRSEMNVSTLELGDSALYLCASSFGTPGELFFGEGSRLTVL.

The chain is built from TRBV7-9 and TRBJ1-1; the TCRdb D gene call, TRBD1, has no DNA to confirm it. The CDR3 is made up of 15 amino acids. CDR1 and CDR2 (germline): SEHNR, FQNEAQ (reference sequence). The CDR3 region is CASSTRQGSDTEAFF.

The V and J genes are TRBV28 and TRBJ2-5; without DNA, the TCRdb call of TRBD1 cannot be checked. The germline V gene encodes CDR1 MDHEN and CDR2 SYDVKM. This CDR3 spans 16 amino acids. The CDR3 sequence: CASSFPAPGVGETQYF.

This chain uses TRBV5-1 with TRBJ2-5; checking the TCRdb D call of TRBD1 is not possible without DNA. This CDR3 region has 17 residues. Germline CDR1 and CDR2: SGHRS and YFSETQ. CDR3 region: CASSPKTGRWYQETQYF.

The chain recombines TRBV12-3 or TRBV12-4 with TRBJ1-3; TCRdb designates TRBD1, a call that cannot be tested without DNA. The length of the CDR3 is 15 residues. The CDR3 region is CASARGGYSGNTIYF.

The chain has TRBV5-1 and TRBJ1-6; TCRdb names TRBD1, which stays unverified in the absence of DNA. The CDR3 is made up of 14 amino acids. Per the germline V gene, CDR1 is SGHRS and CDR2 is YFSETQ. The CDR3 protein is CASSVGQGAFPLHF.

The chain is built from TRBV27 and TRBJ2-2; as DNA is missing, the TRBD2 call by TCRdb cannot be tested. This CDR3 region has 16 residues. The germline gives CDR1 MNHEY, CDR2 SMNVEV (reference sequence). CDR3: CASNHYSGGSTGELFF.

The chain carries TRBV4-2 and TRBJ1-5; TCRdb's D gene call, TRBD1, goes unchecked for lack of DNA. This CDR3 has 16 amino acids. CDR1 is LGHNA, CDR2 YNFKEQ, per germline. CDR3 sequence reads: CASSQDHRVGNQPQHF.

The chain couples TRBV5-4 to TRBJ2-1; TCRdb's D call, TRBD2, is unchecked because there is no DNA. Germline CDR1 and CDR2: SGHNT and YYREEE (reference sequence). This CDR3 region has 11 residues. CDR3 sequence: CASSAGGAKFF.

The chain links TRBV7-2 to TRBJ2-5; absent DNA, TCRdb's TRBD2 call cannot be checked. CDR3 size: 15 residues. Germline assignment: CDR1 SGHTA and CDR2 FQGNSA. The CDR3 spells CASSLQAGYQETQYF.

CDR3 in amino acids: CAWNPRLAKNIQYF. The chain employs TRBV30 and TRBJ2-4. This CDR3 is 14 amino acids long. Germline CDR1 reads GTSNPN; CDR2 reads SVGIG (reference sequence).

The V and J genes are TRBV12-3 or TRBV12-4 and TRBJ1-2; TCRdb selects TRBD1, and the lack of DNA leaves this call unchecked. The CDR3 has 13 residues. CDR3 loop: CASIGGDNYGYTF.

V usage is TRBV4-3 and J usage is TRBJ2-3; without DNA, the TCRdb call of TRBD2 cannot be checked. CDR3 length: 16 amino acids. From germline, CDR1 is LGHNA and CDR2 YSLEER. This CDR3 is CASSQRIGLAVDTQYF.

This chain joins TRBV28 and TRBJ2-2; the D call from TCRdb, TRBD1, cannot be confirmed without DNA. Looked up from germline, CDR1 is MDHEN and CDR2 is SYDVKM. The CDR3 is made up of 14 amino acids. The CDR3 sequence is CASSLRGRRGELFF.

The rearrangement links TRBV9 to TRBJ1-1. The CDR3 extends over 15 amino acids. The germline V gene encodes CDR1 SGDLS and CDR2 YYNGEE. The CDR3 reads CASSRQRAGDTEAFF.

The chain carries TRBV6-2 or TRBV6-3 and TRBJ2-2; lacking DNA, the TRBD1 call made by TCRdb goes unchecked. This CDR3 is built from 18 residues. Germline V gene sequence: CDR1 MNHEY, CDR2 SVGEGT. Here the CDR3 reads CASRIRDSAPLNTGELFF.

The rearrangement links TRBV3-1 to TRBJ2-7. The CDR3 extends over 15 amino acids. Germline CDR1 is LGHDT and CDR2 is YNNKEL (reference sequence). CDR3: CASSQVGPPSYEQYF.